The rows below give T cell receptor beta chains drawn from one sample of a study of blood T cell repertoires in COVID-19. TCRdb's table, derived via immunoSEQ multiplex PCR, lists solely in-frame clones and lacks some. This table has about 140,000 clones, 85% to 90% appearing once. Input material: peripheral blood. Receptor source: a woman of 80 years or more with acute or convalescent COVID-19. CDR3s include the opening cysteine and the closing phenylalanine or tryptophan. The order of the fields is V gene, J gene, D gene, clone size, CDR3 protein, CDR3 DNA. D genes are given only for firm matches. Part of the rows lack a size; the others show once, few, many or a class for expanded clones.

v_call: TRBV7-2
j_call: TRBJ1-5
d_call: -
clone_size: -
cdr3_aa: CATGGGSNQPQHF
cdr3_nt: TGTGCCACGGGCGGGGGATCCAATCAGCCCCAGCATTTT

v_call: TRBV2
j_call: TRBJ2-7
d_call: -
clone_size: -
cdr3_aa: CASREGPYEQYF
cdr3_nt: TGTGCCAGCAGGGAGGGCCCCTACGAGCAGTACTTC

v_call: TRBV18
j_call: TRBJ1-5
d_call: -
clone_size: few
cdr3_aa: CASSRDTNQPQHF
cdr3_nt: TGTGCCAGCTCACGGGACACCAATCAGCCCCAGCATTTT

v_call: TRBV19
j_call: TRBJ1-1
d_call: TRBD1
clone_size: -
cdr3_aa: CASSIQGAVVTEAFF
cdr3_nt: TGTGCCAGTAGTATACAGGGGGCGGTGGTAACTGAAGCTTTCTTT

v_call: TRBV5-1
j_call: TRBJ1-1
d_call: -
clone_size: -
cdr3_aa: CASSSGGQEVGTEAFF
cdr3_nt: TGCGCCAGCAGCTCGGGGGGTCAGGAGGTAGGAACTGAAGCTTTCTTT

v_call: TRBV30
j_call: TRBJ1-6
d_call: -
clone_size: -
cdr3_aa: CACTKGPGEGYNSPLHF
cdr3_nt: TGTGCCTGTACCAAAGGTCCAGGTGAGGGATATAATTCACCCCTCCACTTT

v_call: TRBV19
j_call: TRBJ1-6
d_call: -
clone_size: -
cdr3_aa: CASSIAQNSYNSPLHF
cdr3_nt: TGTGCCAGTAGTATAGCTCAGAACTCCTATAATTCACCCCTCCACTTT

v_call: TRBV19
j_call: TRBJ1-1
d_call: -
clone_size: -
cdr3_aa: CASSIVGGRKSGNTEAFF
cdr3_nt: TGTGCCAGTAGTATAGTCGGGGGGCGTAAATCGGGGAACACTGAAGCTTTCTTT

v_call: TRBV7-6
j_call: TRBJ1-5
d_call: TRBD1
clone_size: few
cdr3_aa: CASSLRPGGGLESNQPQHF
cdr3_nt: TGTGCCAGCAGCTTGCGACCAGGGGGCGGACTTGAAAGCAATCAGCCCCAGCATTTT

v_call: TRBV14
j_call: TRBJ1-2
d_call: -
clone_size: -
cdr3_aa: CASSTRTERYGYTF
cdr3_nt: TGTGCCAGCAGCACACGGACAGAGAGATATGGCTACACCTTC

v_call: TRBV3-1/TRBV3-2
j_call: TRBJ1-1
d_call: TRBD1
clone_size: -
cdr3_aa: CASSPAGTGHTEAFF
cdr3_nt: TGTGCCAGCAGCCCTGCTGGGACAGGCCACACTGAAGCTTTCTTT

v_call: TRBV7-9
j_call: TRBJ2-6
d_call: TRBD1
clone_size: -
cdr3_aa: CASSSVPGQGAPGANVLTF
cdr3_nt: TGTGCCAGCAGCTCTGTACCGGGACAGGGGGCGCCCGGGGCCAACGTCCTGACTTTC

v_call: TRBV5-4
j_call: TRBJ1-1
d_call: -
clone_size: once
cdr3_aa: CASSLVGGGYTEAFF
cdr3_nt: TGTGCCAGCAGCTTGGTTGGAGGAGGGTACACTGAAGCTTTCTTT

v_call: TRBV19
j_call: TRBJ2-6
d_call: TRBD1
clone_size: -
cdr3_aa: CASSTRGSSGANVLTF
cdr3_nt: TGTGCCAGTAGCACCAGGGGGAGCTCTGGGGCCAACGTCCTGACTTTC

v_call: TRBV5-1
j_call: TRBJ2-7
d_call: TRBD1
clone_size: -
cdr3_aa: CASSLNRGPYEQYF
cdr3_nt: TGCGCCAGCAGCTTAAACAGGGGGCCCTACGAGCAGTACTTC

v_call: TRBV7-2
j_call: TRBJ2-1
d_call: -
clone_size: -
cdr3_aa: CASSPQRSSYNEQFF
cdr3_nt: TGTGCCAGCAGCCCTCAACGGAGCTCCTACAATGAGCAGTTCTTC

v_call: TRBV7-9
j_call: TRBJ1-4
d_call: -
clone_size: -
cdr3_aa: CASSLVGTTVEKLFF
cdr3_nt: TGTGCCAGCAGCTTAGTCGGCACAACAGTTGAAAAACTGTTTTTT

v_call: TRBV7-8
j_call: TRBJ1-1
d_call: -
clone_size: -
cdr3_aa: CASSLVQGNTEAFF
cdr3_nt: TGTGCCAGCAGCTTAGTACAGGGGAACACTGAAGCTTTCTTT

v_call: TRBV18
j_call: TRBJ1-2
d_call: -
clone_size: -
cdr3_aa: CASGPQRDFGYTF
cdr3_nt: TGTGCCAGCGGACCACAGAGAGACTTTGGCTACACCTTC

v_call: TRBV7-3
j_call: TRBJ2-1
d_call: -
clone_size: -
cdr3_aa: CASSRAGRNEQFF
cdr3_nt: TGTGCCAGCAGCCGTGCGGGACGGAATGAGCAGTTCTTC

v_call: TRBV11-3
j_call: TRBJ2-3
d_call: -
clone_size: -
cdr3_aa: CASSLSTGPRTDTQYF
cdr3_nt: TGTGCCAGCAGCTTAAGCACAGGACCTCGCACAGATACGCAGTATTTT